The 17 T cell receptor beta chains below come from one sample, sequenced in a study of blood T cell repertoires in COVID-19. Measured with immunoSEQ multiplex PCR; TCRdb has only the in-frame clones, and not every one. The sample has about 98,000 clones; about four fifths are singletons. Sequencing input: peripheral blood. Source of these receptors: a man aged 80 or over with acute or convalescent COVID-19.

The chain recombines TRBV10-1 with TRBJ2-5; 8 nucleotides agree with TRBD2. The J segment lost 2 bases and the V segment lost 4 bases, leaving 3 bases of the junction unmatched. Germline V gene sequence: CDR1 WNHNN, CDR2 SYGVQD (reference sequence). There are 14 residues in the CDR3. This CDR3 reads CASSAGGTQETQYF. The CDR3 DNA follows: TGCGCCAGCAGTGCGGGGGGGACTCAAGAGACCCAGTACTTC.

The chain has TRBV7-2 and TRBJ2-1, with TRBD2 matching 14 bases. The J segment lost 7 bases and the V segment lost 7 bases, leaving 9 bases of the junction unmatched. Germline CDR1 is SGHTA and CDR2 is FQGNSA. The CDR3 extends over 16 amino acids. DNA of the CDR3: TGTGCCAGCACCTCGACTAGCGGGGGGGTGGGGAATGAGCAGTTCTTC. It yields the protein CASTSTSGGVGNEQFF.

This clone was detected once. The rearrangement joins TRBV19 to TRBJ2-3, with D perhaps TRBD1 (6 bases). Germline values: CDR1 LNHDA, CDR2 SQIVND (reference sequence). V lost 3 bases, J lost 2 bases, and 15 bases lay in between. This CDR3 contains 16 residues. CDR3: CASSINYGGPTDTQYF. CDR3 nucleotide sequence: TGTGCCAGTAGTATTAATTATGGGGGCCCCACAGATACGCAGTATTTT.

CDR3 loop: CASSQLTGMNTEAFF. In DNA, the CDR3 is TGCGCCAGCAGCCAACTAACAGGGATGAACACTGAAGCTTTCTTT. The chain carries TRBV4-3 and TRBJ1-1; tentative D call: TRBD1 (6 bases). The V and J ends lost 2 bases and 0 bases respectively, with 10 bases between them. Germline V gives CDR1 LGHNA, CDR2 YSLEER. This CDR3 has 15 residues.

The chain joins TRBV2 to TRBJ1-5; 7 bases match TRBD1. Germline V gene data show CDR1 as SNHLY and CDR2 as FYNNEI. The CDR3 extends over 13 amino acids. V lost 7 bases and J lost 5; bases outside the gene matches: 5. CDR3 in amino acids: CASKGASYQPQHF. CDR3 DNA: TGTGCCAGCAAGGGGGCTAGTTATCAGCCCCAGCATTTT.

The V and J genes are TRBV3-1 (or the pseudogene TRBV3-2) and TRBJ2-7; perhaps TRBD1 as D (6 bases). The CDR3 extends over 14 amino acids. Germline CDR1 and CDR2: LGHDT and YNNKEL (reference sequence). Trimming left V 5 bases short and J 0 bases short, with 11 bases between. The CDR3 sequence: CASSWMDSSYEQYF. DNA of the CDR3: TGTGCCAGCAGCTGGATGGACAGCTCCTACGAGCAGTACTTC.

V and J are TRBV4-3 and TRBJ1-1; D is ambiguous. CDR1 and CDR2 (germline): LGHNA, YSLEER. Trimming took off 4 bases at V and 1 base at J, with 10 bases between the two ends. The CDR3 is made up of 14 amino acids. The CDR3 bases are TGCGCCAGCAGCCGCCTCGCGGGGAACACTGAAGCTTTCTTT. Residues: CASSRLAGNTEAFF.

This clone was detected only once. The chain carries TRBV24-1 and TRBJ1-2, with TRBD1 matching over 8 bases. Per germline, CDR1 KGHDR and CDR2 SFDVKD. Germline trimming cut 10 bases from V and 6 bases from J; bases unmatched to any gene: 12. The CDR3 has 14 amino acids. CDR3 in amino acids: CATCRDRLNDGYTF. In DNA form, the CDR3 reads TGTGCCACGTGCAGGGACAGGTTGAATGATGGCTACACCTTC.

The rearrangement uses TRBV7-2 and TRBJ1-5; no reliable D call. This CDR3 is built from 14 residues. Germline CDR1 SGHTA, CDR2 FQGNSA. V gave up 2 bases and J gave up 5 bases, with 10 bases separating them. The CDR3 region has the DNA TGTGCCAGCAGCTTAAGAACAAGTGATCAGCCCCAGCATTTT. Amino acid sequence: CASSLRTSDQPQHF.

The CDR3, as DNA: TGTGCCAGCAGTTTTTCCCCGTCGGGCAATCAGCCCCAGCATTTT. Its protein product is CASSFSPSGNQPQHF. The rearrangement uses TRBV28 and TRBJ1-5; D remains ambiguous. The V end lost 3 bases, the J end lost 2 bases, and 11 bases lay between the germline ends. Per the germline V gene, CDR1 is MDHEN and CDR2 is SYDVKM. This CDR3 comprises 15 residues. The full variable domain, rest sourced from reference TRBV28 and TRBJ1-5, is DVKVTQSSRYLVKRTGEKVFLECVQDMDHENMFWYRQDPGLGLRLIYFSYDVKMKEKGDIPEGYSVSREKKERFSLILESASTNQTSMYLCASSFSPSGNQPQHFGDGTRLSIL.

V and J are TRBV28 and TRBJ1-2; TRBD1 matches 9 bases. Unmatched junction bases numbered 2, after V lost 3 bases and J lost 6 bases. Germline CDR1 is MDHEN and CDR2 is SYDVKM. The CDR3 totals 13 residues. CDR3 sequence reads: CASSFGQGNGYTF. CDR3 in DNA: TGTGCCAGCAGTTTTGGACAGGGGAATGGCTACACCTTC.

The chain carries TRBV18 and TRBJ1-2; 9 bases match TRBD1. Germline CDR1 KGHSH, CDR2 LQKENI. The CDR3 runs to 14 residues. With 5 bases clipped from V and 8 bases from J, the junction kept 9 bases outside the gene matches. The CDR3 coding sequence is TGTGCCAGCTCAGCGGGACAGGGAGTAGGCGGCTACACCTTC. Translation: CASSAGQGVGGYTF.

This sequence joins TRBV4-3 and TRBJ1-2; D is unresolved. The CDR3 is made up of 16 amino acids. Between the trimmed V and J ends, which lost 0 bases and 8 bases, there was a span of 19 bases. Germline V gene lookup returns CDR1 LGHNA and CDR2 YSLEER. CDR3 sequence reads: CASSQDLDGLRRGYTF. For the CDR3, the DNA is TGCGCCAGCAGCCAAGACTTGGACGGATTGAGGAGGGGCTACACCTTC.

This clone was seen just once. The genes are TRBV11-2 and TRBJ1-5, with 9 bases aligning to TRBD1. V was pared by 5 bases and J by 3 bases, with 2 bases of the junction left unmatched. The CDR3 is made up of 14 amino acids. The germline V gene encodes CDR1 SGHAT and CDR2 FQNNGV. CDR3 region: CASSHRGLNQPQHF. DNA for the CDR3: TGTGCCAGCAGCCACAGGGGGCTCAATCAGCCCCAGCATTTT.

The chain joins TRBV28 to TRBJ2-7; 7 positions match TRBD1. Looked up from germline, CDR1 is MDHEN and CDR2 is SYDVKM. CDR3 size: 13 residues. CDR3 in amino acids: CGTQGVNYYEQYF. The CDR3 DNA is TGTGGCACCCAGGGGGTTAACTACTACGAGCAGTACTTC.

V usage is TRBV27 and J usage is TRBJ2-7, with 9 nucleotides matching TRBD1. Trimming removed 3 bases from V and 2 bases from J; junction bases left unmatched: 11. Germline CDR1 MNHEY, CDR2 SMNVEV (reference sequence). The CDR3 loop spans 17 amino acids. The chain's CDR3 is CASSLALRDRETYEQYF. In DNA form, the CDR3 reads TGTGCCAGCAGTTTGGCACTTAGGGACAGGGAGACCTACGAGCAGTACTTC.

This clone was counted once. V usage is TRBV29-1 and J usage is TRBJ2-2; 9 nucleotides match TRBD1. This CDR3 is 15 amino acids long. V lost 6 bases, J lost 0 bases, and 5 bases stayed unmatched. CDR1 and CDR2 from the germline V gene are SQVTM and ANQGSEA. The CDR3 DNA is TGCAGCGTCTCCGGGACAGGGACGAACACCGGGGAGCTGTTTTTT. It translates to CSVSGTGTNTGELFF.